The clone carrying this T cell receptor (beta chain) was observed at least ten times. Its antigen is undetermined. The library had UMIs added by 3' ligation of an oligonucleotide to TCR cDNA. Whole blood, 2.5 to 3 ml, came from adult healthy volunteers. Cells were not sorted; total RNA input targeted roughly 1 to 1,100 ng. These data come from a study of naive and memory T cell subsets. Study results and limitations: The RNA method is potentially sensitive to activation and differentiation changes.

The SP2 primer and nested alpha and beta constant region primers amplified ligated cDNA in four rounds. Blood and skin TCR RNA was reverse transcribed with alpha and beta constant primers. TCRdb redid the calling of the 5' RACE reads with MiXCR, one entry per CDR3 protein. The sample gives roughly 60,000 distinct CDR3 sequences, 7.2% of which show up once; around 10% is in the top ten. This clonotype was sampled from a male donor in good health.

The CDR3 bases are TGTGCCAGCAGTTCTCGTACAGGGGACACTGAAGCTTTCTTT. Translating it yields CASSSRTGDTEAFF. The V call is TRBV6-6, the J call TRBJ1-1, with 7 bases fitting TRBD1. V gave up 4 bases and J gave up 3 bases; unmatched junction bases: 5. The CDR3 sequence is 14 residues long. The germline V gene has CDR1 MNHNY and CDR2 SVGAGI (reference sequence).